This T cell receptor (beta chain) was sequenced during a study of blood T cell repertoires in COVID-19. Whole-study context: The samples span acute and convalescent COVID-19 from the United States, Italy and Spain. PBMCs, B-cell-depleted T cells, or T cells provided the cDNA or gDNA that made up the material.

Between the trimmed V and J ends, which lost 6 bases and 2 bases, there was a span of 13 bases. Germline values: CDR1 MNHEY, CDR2 SVGAGI. The CDR3 runs to 14 residues. In the original processing: By means of reference gene primer amplification, nucleated cell counts were estimated. Clones were read by immunoSEQ multiplex PCR, and TCRdb kept only the in-frame ones, dropping some. The V and J calls and clone size come from that table; D and trimming were worked out from the DNA. The table shows around 210,000 clones, with roughly nine tenths occurring only once. This receptor was identified in a woman in her 70s with acute or convalescent COVID-19. This chain joins TRBV6-5 and TRBJ1-1, with unresolved D. The sequenced sample consisted of peripheral blood. The CDR3 DNA reads as TGTGCCAGCAGGGACTTAAGGTCAAACACTGAAGCTTTCTTT. Translation gives CASRDLRSNTEAFF.